This T cell receptor (beta chain) was documented in a study of blood T cell repertoires in COVID-19. In the study overall: Some COVID-19 samples were acute and others convalescent; all came from the United States, Italy and Spain. From T cells, B-cell-depleted T cells, or PBMCs came the material, which was cDNA or gDNA.

This clone came up once. The CDR3 extends over 13 amino acids. V gave up 7 bases and J gave up 4 bases; unmatched junction bases: 4. Germline V lookup: CDR1 MNHEY, CDR2 SVGAGI. As handled by the study authors: Estimation of nucleated cell counts relied on the amplification of reference gene primers. Some clones are missing from TCRdb's copy, which holds only in-frame ones; the method was immunoSEQ multiplex PCR. Clone size and the V and J calls come from that table; the DNA yielded D and trimming. The table records 250,000 or so clones, around 86% of them present only once. The source of this sequence is a middle-aged man with active or convalescent COVID-19. Sequenced: peripheral blood. The rearrangement links TRBV6-5 to TRBJ1-3; 7 bases match TRBD1. In DNA, the CDR3 is TGTGCCAGCATGACAGGGTCAGGAAACACCATATATTTT. It codes for CASMTGSGNTIYF.